The 7 T cell receptor beta chains presented below share a single source sample, sequenced in a study of spatial heterogeneity in lung cancer. Documented time point: sample taken at primary tumor resection. Frozen PBMC, nontumor lung or tumor provided whole RNA, which was sequenced unsorted. Each CDR3 protein gets one entry after TCRdb re-called the 5' RACE reads with MiXCR. The sample contains 50,000 to 55,000 distinct CDR3 sequences, less than 8.5% of which appear only once. Source: PBMCs, taken at surgery. Receptors originate from a female donor with early-stage non-small cell lung cancer.

This clonotype showed up many times. The rearrangement uses TRBV12-3 or TRBV12-4 and TRBJ2-3, with 11 bases matching TRBD2. The CDR3 loop spans 15 amino acids. V lost 6 bases and J lost 5; bases outside the gene matches: 7. In DNA, the CDR3 is TGTGCCAGCAGCCGTAGCGGGGGGGCGCGAGATACGCAGTATTTT. Residues: CASSRSGGARDTQYF.

This clonotype was seen only a few times. The V and J genes are TRBV20-1 and TRBJ1-5; possible D gene TRBD1, 5 bases. Looked up from germline, CDR1 is DFQATT and CDR2 is SNEGSKA (reference sequence). The ends were cut back, 5 bases at V and 4 bases at J, with 12 bases in the middle. This CDR3 is built from 13 residues. CDR3 sequence reads: CSAGGLANQPQHF. CDR3 DNA: TGCAGTGCTGGGGGACTCGCGAATCAGCCCCAGCATTTT.

This rearrangement joins TRBV2 to TRBJ2-2; D is possibly TRBD1 (5 bases). V was shortened by 6 bases and J by 0 bases, with 11 bases between the two germline ends. CDR1 is SNHLY, CDR2 FYNNEI, per germline. The CDR3 has 15 residues. The CDR3 coding sequence is TGTGCCAGCAGGGCGACAGACGCGAACACCGGGGAGCTGTTTTTT. Amino acid sequence: CASRATDANTGELFF.

The V gene is TRBV6-5, the J gene TRBJ2-1; 7 bases are a match to TRBD2. The V gene end was trimmed by 5 bases and the J gene end by 4 bases; junction bases not matched to a gene: 17. The V gene's germline CDR1 is MNHEY and CDR2 SVGAGI. The CDR3 runs to 18 residues. The CDR3 sequence is CASSRAPSLAAPYNEQFF. CDR3 nucleotide sequence: TGTGCCAGCAGTAGGGCCCCTAGTCTAGCGGCCCCTTACAATGAGCAGTTCTTC.

This clonotype was seen ten or more times. The chain links TRBV29-1 to TRBJ1-1; 9 bases are shared with TRBD1. Germline CDR1 is SQVTM and CDR2 is ANQGSEA. The trim removed 4 bases at V and 10 bases at J, leaving 10 bases unmatched. CDR3 length: 13 residues. CDR3 nucleotide sequence: TGCAGCGTTGCAAGGGGACAGGGAGGAGGAGCTTTCTTT. It specifies CSVARGQGGGAFF.

This clonotype was recorded many times. The chain uses TRBV6-5 and TRBJ2-7; no reliable D call. CDR1 and CDR2 (germline): MNHEY, SVGAGI. The CDR3 has 14 residues. Trimming stripped 6 bases from V and 4 bases from J, with 16 bases between. Here the CDR3 reads CASRESGPAYEQYF. DNA for the CDR3: TGTGCCAGCAGAGAATCCGGGCCCGCGTACGAGCAGTACTTC.

This clonotype was observed at least ten times. V gene TRBV28 combines with J gene TRBJ2-5, with 7 bases fitting TRBD1. CDR1 MDHEN and CDR2 SYDVKM come from the germline V gene. V was clipped by 6 bases and J by 2 bases; unmatched bases: 9. CDR3 length: 15 amino acids. The chain's CDR3 is CASRTTGAWQETQYF. The CDR3 DNA follows: TGTGCCAGCAGAACTACAGGGGCCTGGCAAGAGACCCAGTACTTC.